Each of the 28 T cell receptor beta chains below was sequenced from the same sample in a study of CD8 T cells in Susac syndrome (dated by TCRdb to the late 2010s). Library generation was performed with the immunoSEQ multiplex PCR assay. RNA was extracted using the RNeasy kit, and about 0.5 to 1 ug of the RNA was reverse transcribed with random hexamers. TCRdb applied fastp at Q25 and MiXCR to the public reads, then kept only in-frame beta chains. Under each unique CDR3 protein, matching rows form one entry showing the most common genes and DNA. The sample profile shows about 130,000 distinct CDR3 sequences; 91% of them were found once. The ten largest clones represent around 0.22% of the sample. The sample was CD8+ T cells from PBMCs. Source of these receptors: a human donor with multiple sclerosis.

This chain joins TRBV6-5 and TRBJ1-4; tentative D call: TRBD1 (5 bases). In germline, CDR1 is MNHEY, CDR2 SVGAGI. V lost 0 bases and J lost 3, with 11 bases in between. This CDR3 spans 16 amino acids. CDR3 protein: CASSYSEGLANEKLFF. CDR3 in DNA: TGTGCCAGCAGTTACTCGGAGGGGCTAGCTAATGAAAAACTGTTTTTT.

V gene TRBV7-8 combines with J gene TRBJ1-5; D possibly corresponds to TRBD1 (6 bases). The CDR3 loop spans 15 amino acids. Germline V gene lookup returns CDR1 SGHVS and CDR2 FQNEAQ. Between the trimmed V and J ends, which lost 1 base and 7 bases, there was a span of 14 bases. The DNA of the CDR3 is TGTGCCAGCAGCTTAGAGTCAGGGGCTGACCAGCCCCAGCATTTT. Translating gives CASSLESGADQPQHF.

CDR3 DNA sequence: TGTGCCAGCAGAAGTAGCGGGAGGGCGGATGAGCAGTTCTTC. Translation gives CASRSSGRADEQFF. The rearrangement links TRBV5-6 to TRBJ2-1, with 11 nucleotides matching TRBD2. Germline V gives CDR1 SGHDT, CDR2 YYEEEE. The CDR3 is 14 amino acids. V shed 5 bases, J shed 8 bases, and the junction held 6 bases outside the gene matches.

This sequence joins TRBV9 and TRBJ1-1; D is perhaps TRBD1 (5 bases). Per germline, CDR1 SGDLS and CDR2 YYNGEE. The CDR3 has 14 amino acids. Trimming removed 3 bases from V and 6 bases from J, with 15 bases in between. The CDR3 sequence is CASSGIGGGAEAFF. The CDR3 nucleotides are TGTGCCAGCAGCGGCATTGGGGGAGGGGCTGAAGCTTTCTTT.

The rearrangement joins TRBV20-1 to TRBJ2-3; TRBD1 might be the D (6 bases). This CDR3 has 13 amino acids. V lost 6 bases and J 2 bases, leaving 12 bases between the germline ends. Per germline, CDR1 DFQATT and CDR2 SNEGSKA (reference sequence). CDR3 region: CSATGQITDTQYF. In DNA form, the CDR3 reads TGCAGTGCGACGGGACAAATCACAGATACGCAGTATTTT.

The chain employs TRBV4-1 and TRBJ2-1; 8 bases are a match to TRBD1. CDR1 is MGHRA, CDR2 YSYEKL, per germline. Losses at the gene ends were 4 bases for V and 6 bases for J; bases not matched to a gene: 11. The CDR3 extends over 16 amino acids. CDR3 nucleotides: TGCGCCAGCAGCCCCCTCTCGGGACAGGTCCCCAATGAGCAGTTCTTC. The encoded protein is CASSPLSGQVPNEQFF.

This CDR3 is CASSQDRGVREAFF. In nucleotides, the CDR3 is TGTGCCAGCAGCCAAGATCGAGGGGTAAGGGAAGCTTTCTTT. The chain has TRBV3-1 and TRBJ1-1; TRBD1 is a possible D gene (5 bases). This CDR3 contains 14 residues. V lost 0 bases, J lost 8 bases, and 13 bases lay in between. CDR1 LGHDT and CDR2 YNNKEL come from the germline V gene (reference sequence).

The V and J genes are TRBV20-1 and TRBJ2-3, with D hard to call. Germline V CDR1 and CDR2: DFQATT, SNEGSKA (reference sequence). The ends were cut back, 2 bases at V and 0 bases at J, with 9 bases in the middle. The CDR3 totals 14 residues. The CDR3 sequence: CSARRARSTDTQYF. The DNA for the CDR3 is TGCAGTGCTAGAAGGGCTAGAAGCACAGATACGCAGTATTTT.

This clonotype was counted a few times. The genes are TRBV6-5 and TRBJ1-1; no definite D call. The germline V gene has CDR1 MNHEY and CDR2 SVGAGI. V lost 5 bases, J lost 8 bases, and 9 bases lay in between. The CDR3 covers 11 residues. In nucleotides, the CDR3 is TGTGCCAGCAGTAGCGGGGTCGAAGCTTTCTTT. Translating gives CASSSGVEAFF.

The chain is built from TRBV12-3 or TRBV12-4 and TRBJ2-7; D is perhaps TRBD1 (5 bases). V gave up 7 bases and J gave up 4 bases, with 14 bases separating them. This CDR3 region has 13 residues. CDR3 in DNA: TGTGCCAGCACATTCAGGGCTCCATACGAGCAGTACTTC. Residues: CASTFRAPYEQYF.

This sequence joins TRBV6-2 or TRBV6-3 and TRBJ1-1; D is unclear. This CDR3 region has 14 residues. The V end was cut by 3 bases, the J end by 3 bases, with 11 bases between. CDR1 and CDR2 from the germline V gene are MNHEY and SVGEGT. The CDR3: CASSYRTTHTEAFF. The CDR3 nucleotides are TGTGCCAGCAGTTATAGAACGACGCACACTGAAGCTTTCTTT.

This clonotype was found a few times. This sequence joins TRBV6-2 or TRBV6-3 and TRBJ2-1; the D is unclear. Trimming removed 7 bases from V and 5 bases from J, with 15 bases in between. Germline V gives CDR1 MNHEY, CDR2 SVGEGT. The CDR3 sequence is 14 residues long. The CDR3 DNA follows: TGTGCCAGCACCTTATACGGTGGGCACAATGAGCAGTTCTTC. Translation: CASTLYGGHNEQFF.

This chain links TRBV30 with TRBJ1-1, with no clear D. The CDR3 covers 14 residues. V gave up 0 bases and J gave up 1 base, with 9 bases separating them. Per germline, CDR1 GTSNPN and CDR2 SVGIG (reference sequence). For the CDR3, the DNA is TGTGCCTGGAGTGTAGCCAGGAGGAACACTGAAGCTTTCTTT. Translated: CAWSVARRNTEAFF.

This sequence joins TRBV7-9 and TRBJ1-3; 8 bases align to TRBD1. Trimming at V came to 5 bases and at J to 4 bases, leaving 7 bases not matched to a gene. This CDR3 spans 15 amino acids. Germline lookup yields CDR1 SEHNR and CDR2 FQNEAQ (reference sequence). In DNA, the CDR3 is TGTGCCAGCAGCCTAGACAGGGGCGACGGAAACACCATATATTTT. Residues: CASSLDRGDGNTIYF.

This CDR3 reads CASSLETGSYEQYF. DNA of the CDR3: TGTGCCAGCAGCCTAGAGACAGGCTCCTACGAGCAGTACTTC. The chain couples TRBV7-6 to TRBJ2-7, with a possible D match to TRBD1 (6 bases). The CDR3 is 14 residues long. V gave up 5 bases and J gave up 0 bases, with 11 bases separating them. Germline V gives CDR1 SGHVS, CDR2 FNYEAQ.

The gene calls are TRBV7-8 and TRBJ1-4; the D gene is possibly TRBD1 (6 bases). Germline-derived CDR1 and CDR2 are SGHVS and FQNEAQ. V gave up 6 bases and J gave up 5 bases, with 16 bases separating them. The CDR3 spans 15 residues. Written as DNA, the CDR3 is TGTGCCAGCAGTCGAGCGACAGGAGCAAATGAAAAACTGTTTTTT. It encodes CASSRATGANEKLFF.

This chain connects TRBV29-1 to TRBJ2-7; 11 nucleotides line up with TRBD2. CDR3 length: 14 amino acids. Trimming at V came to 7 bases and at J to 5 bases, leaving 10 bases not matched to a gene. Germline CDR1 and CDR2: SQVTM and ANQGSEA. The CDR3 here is CSAELAGVGNEQYF. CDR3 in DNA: TGCAGCGCCGAACTAGCGGGAGTAGGTAACGAGCAGTACTTC.

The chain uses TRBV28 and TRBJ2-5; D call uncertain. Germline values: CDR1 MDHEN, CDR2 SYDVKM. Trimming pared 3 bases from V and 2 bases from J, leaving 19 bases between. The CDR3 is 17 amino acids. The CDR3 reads CASSFRTEIAHQETQYF. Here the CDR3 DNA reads TGTGCCAGCAGTTTTAGGACGGAAATTGCACATCAAGAGACCCAGTACTTC.

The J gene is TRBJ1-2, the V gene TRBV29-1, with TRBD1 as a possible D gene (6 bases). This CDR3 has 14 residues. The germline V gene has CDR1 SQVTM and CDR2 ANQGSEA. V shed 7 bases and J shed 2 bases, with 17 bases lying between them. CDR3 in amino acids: CSAYSGGMNYGYTF. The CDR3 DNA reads TGCAGCGCCTACTCGGGGGGCATGAACTATGGCTACACCTTC.

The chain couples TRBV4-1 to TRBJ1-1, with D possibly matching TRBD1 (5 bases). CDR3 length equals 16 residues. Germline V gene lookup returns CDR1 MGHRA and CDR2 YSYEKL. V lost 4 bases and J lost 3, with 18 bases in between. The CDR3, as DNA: TGCGCCAGCAGCCCTGGACATACTAATAGGTACACTGAAGCTTTCTTT. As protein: CASSPGHTNRYTEAFF.

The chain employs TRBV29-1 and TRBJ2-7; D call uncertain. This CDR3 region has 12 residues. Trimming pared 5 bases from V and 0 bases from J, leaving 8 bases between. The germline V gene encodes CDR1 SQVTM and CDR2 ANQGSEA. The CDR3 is CSVLHPSYEQYF. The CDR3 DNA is TGCAGCGTTCTACACCCCTCCTACGAGCAGTACTTC.

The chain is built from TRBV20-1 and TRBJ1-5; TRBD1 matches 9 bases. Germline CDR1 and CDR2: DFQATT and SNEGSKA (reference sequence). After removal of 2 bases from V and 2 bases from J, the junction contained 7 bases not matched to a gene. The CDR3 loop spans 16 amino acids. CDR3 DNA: TGCAGTGCTAGACCCATGGGACAGGGACGCAATCAGCCCCAGCATTTT. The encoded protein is CSARPMGQGRNQPQHF.

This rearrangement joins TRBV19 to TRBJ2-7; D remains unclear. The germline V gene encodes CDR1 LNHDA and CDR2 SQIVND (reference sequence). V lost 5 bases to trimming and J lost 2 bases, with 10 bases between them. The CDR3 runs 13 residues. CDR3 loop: CASSLQGAYEQYF. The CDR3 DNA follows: TGTGCCAGTAGTTTACAAGGTGCCTACGAGCAGTACTTC.

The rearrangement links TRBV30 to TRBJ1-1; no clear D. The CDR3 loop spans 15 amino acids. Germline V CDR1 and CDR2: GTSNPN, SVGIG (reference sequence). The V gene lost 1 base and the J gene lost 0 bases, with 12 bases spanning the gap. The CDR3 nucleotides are TGTGCCTGGAGTGGGGAAAGGTATGTGAACACTGAAGCTTTCTTT. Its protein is CAWSGERYVNTEAFF.

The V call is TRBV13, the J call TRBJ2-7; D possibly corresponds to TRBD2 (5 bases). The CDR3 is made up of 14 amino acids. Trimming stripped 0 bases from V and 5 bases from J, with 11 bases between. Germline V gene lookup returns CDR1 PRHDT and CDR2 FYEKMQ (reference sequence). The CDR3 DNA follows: TGTGCCAGCAGCTTAGGCCTTGGGGAGAACGAGCAGTACTTC. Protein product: CASSLGLGENEQYF.

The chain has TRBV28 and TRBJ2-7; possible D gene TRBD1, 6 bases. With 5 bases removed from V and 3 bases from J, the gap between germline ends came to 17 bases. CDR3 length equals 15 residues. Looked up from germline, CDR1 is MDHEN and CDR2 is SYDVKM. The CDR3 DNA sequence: TGTGCCAGCAGTCTCGACTCCCAGGGGATCTACGAGCAGTACTTC. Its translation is CASSLDSQGIYEQYF.

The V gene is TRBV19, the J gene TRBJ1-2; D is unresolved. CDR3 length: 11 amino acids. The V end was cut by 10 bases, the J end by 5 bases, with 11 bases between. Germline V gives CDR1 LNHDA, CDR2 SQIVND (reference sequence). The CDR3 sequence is CAISDGYGYTF. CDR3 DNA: TGTGCCATTTCTGACGGTTATGGCTACACCTTC.

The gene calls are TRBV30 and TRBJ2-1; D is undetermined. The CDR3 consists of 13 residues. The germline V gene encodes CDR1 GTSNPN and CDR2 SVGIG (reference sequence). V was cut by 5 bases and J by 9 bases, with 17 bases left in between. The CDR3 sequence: CAWRLKASGEQFF. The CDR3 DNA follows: TGTGCCTGGCGTCTGAAGGCTAGTGGTGAGCAGTTCTTC.